Given below is one T cell receptor (beta chain) in context. Assay: immunoSEQ multiplex PCR; the TCRdb copy retains only in-frame clones and omits some. This table holds about 240,000 clones, around 83% found once. This sample is part of a study of blood T cell repertoires in COVID-19. The CDR3 contains 13 residues. V dropped 0 bases and J dropped 3 bases, with 8 bases sitting between them. Germline lookup yields CDR1 SQVTM and CDR2 ANQGSEA. The chain couples TRBV29-1 to TRBJ2-5; D uncertain. The clonotype was recovered from a woman of 80 years or more with COVID-19, enrolled during active disease. The sample consisted of peripheral blood. The CDR3 DNA is TGCAGCGTTGAAGAAGAGCCTAAAGAGACCCAGTACTTC. Amino acid sequence: CSVEEEPKETQYF.